The subject of this entry is one T cell receptor (beta chain). The antigen is not known. 13 Jbeta primers and 60 Vbeta primers were used for the PCR. Sequencing used immunoSEQ multiplex PCR; TCRdb keeps in-frame clones, though not all of them. Of around 150,000 clones listed, approximately 80% are singletons. This entry belongs to a study of cytomegalovirus exposure and HLA in healthy donors. Study conclusions and caveats: V- and J-gene trimming in TCR beta was tied to a missense DCLRE1C variant by an analysis performed later.

Germline V gene data show CDR1 as SGDLS and CDR2 as YYNGEE. J was trimmed by 3 bases and V by 2 bases; bases with no gene match: 11. The CDR3 covers 16 residues. The source is a young man in good health and CMV-seronegative. The chain recombines TRBV9 with TRBJ2-7; 7 bases agree with TRBD2. Input material: PBMCs. The CDR3 DNA follows: TGTGCCAGCAGCGTCGGCGCCACGGGACTAAACTACGAGCAGTACTTC. Encoded protein: CASSVGATGLNYEQYF.